This TCR beta chain was captured by sequencing in a study of monozygotic twins with inflammatory bowel disease. The CDR3 runs to 13 residues. CDR1 and CDR2 (germline): DFQATT, SNEGSKA (reference sequence). cDNA synthesis was performed in eight separate reactions for each sample. Template switching introduced UMIs that contain a 6-nucleotide sample barcode. TCRdb re-called the 5' RACE reads; one entry per CDR3 protein, DNA not given. The ten most abundant clones cover around 7.2% of a sample with some 160,000 distinct CDR3 sequences. The chain uses TRBV20-1 and TRBJ1-1; TCRdb picks TRBD1, but there is no DNA to check that call. Sequenced input: blood. This TCR came from a human donor with ulcerative colitis or Crohn's disease, or a healthy co-twin of an affected twin (not recorded which). The CDR3 region is CSAARQLNTEAFF.